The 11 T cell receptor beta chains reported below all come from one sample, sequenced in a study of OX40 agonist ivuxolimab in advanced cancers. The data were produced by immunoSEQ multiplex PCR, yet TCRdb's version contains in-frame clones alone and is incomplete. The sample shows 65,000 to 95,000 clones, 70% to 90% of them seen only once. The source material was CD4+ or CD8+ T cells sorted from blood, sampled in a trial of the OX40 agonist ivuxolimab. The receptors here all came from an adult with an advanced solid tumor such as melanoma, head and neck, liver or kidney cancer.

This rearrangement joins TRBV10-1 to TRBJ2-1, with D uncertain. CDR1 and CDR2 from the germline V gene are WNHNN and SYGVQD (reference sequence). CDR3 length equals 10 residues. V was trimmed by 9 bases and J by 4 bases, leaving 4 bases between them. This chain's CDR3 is CASPYNEQFF. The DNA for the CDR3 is TGCGCCAGTCCTTACAATGAGCAGTTCTTC.

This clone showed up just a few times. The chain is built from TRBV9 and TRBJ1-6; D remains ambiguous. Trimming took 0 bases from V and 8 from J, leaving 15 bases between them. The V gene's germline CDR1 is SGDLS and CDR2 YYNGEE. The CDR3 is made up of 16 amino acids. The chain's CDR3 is CASSVALVREDSPLHF. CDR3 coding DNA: TGTGCCAGCAGCGTAGCCCTTGTTCGGGAGGATTCACCCCTCCACTTT.

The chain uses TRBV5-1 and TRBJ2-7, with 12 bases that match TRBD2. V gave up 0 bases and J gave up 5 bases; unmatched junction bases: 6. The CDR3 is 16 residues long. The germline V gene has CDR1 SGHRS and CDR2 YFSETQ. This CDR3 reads CASSLALTSGGHEQYF. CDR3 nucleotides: TGCGCCAGCAGCTTGGCCCTGACTAGCGGGGGACACGAGCAGTACTTC.

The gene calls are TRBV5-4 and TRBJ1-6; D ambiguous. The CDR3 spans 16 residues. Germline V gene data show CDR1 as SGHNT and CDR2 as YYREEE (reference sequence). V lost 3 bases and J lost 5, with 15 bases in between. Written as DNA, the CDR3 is TGTGCCAGCAGCTACTCATGGGAACAAAATAATTCACCCCTCCACTTT. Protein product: CASSYSWEQNNSPLHF.

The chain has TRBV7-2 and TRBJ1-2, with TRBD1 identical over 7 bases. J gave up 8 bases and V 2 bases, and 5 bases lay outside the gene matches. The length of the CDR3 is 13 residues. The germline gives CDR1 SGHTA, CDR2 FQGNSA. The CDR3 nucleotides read TGTGCCAGCAGCTTAAGTACAGGGGACGGCTACACCTTC. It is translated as CASSLSTGDGYTF.

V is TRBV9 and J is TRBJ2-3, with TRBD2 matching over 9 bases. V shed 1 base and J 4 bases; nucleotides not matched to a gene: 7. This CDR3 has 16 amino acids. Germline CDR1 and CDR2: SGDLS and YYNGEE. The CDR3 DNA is TGTGCCAGCAGCGTACGTTCGGGACTAGCCGCAGATACGCAGTATTTT. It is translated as CASSVRSGLAADTQYF.

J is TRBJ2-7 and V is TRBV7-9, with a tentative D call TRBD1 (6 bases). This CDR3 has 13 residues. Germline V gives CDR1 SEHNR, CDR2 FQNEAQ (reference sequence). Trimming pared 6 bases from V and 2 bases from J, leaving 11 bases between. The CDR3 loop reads CASSYRDAYEQYF. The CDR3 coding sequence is TGTGCCAGCAGTTACAGGGACGCCTACGAGCAGTACTTC.

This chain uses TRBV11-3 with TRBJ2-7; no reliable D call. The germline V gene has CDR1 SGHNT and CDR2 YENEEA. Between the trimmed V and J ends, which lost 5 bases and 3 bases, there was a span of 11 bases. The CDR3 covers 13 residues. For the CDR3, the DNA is TGTGCCAGCAGCACGACGTTATTCTACGAGCAGTACTTC. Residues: CASSTTLFYEQYF.

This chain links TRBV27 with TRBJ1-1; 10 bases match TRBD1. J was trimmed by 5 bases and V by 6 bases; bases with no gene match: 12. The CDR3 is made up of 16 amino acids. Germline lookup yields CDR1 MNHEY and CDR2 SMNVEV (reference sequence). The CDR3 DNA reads TGTGCCAGCAGCCGGGACAGGGGCCCCCTGGGGACTGAAGCTTTCTTT. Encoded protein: CASSRDRGPLGTEAFF.

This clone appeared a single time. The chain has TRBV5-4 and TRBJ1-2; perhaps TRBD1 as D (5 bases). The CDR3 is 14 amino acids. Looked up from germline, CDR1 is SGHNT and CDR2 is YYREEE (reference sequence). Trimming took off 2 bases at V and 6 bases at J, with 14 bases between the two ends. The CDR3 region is CASSLGAGWDGYTF. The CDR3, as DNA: TGTGCCAGCAGCTTAGGGGCAGGGTGGGATGGCTACACCTTC.

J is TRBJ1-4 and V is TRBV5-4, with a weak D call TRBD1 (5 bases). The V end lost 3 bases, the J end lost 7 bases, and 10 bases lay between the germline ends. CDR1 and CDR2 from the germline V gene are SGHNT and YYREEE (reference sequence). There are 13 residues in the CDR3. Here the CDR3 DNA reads TGTGCCAGCAGCTCGGTGGGGGGTGAAAAACTGTTTTTT. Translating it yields CASSSVGGEKLFF.